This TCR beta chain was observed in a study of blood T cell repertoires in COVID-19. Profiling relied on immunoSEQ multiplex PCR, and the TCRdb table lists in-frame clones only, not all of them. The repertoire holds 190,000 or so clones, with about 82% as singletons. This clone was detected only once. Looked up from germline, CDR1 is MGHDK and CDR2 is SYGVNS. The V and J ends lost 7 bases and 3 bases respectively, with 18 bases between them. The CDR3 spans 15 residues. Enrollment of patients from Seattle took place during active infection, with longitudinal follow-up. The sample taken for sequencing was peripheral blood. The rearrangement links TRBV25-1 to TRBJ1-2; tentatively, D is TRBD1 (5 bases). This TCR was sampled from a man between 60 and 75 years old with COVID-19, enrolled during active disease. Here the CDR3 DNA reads TGTGCCAGCAAAGGTGAAAGGGAAGGGGACTATGGCTACACCTTC. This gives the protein CASKGEREGDYGYTF.